The present T cell receptor (beta chain) was sequenced within a study of shared clonotypes between healthy human individuals. Across the whole study: Plates per donor: three CD4 naive, three CD4 memory, two CD8 naive, one CD8 memory. Regarding the study as a whole: Only blood was sampled, and tissue TCR repertoires likely differ from blood ones.

Terminally differentiated effector memory CD45RA+ cells were excluded from the naive CD8 cells, which were CD45RO-negative and positively selected for CCR7. Donors had no recently reported acute infections or vaccinations and were HIV-negative. There are 15 residues in the CDR3. V was pared by 7 bases and J by 4 bases, with 13 bases of the junction left unmatched. The germline V gene encodes CDR1 MDHEN and CDR2 SYDVKM. Concerning this clone: Its antigen remains unidentified.

In the authors' workflow: Because ImmunoSEQ provided only junction sequences with no quality scores, the filtering differed. This table comes from immunoSEQ multiplex PCR, and its TCRdb copy is limited to in-frame clones, with some not included. V and J calls and clone size follow that table, whereas D and trimming were derived from the DNA. The sample consists of about 820,000 clones, 80% to 95% of them appearing once. Sequencing was performed on naive CD8+ T cells sorted from blood. This receptor was obtained from a man aged 25 to 40 in good health. This rearrangement joins TRBV28 to TRBJ2-7, with 7 nucleotides matching TRBD2. The CDR3 DNA reads as TGTGCCAGCACCGGGCTAGCGGAACAACCATACGAGCAGTACTTC. It yields the protein CASTGLAEQPYEQYF.